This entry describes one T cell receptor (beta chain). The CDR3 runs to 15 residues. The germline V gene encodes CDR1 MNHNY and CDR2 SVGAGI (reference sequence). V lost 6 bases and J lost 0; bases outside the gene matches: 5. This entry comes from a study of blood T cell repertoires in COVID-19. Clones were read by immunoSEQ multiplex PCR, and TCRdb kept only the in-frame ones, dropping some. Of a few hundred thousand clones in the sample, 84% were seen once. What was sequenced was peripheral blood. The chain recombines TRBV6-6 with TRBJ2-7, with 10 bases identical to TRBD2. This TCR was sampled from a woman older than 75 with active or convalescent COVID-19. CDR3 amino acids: CASRSGGVHSYEQYF. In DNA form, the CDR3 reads TGTGCCAGCAGAAGCGGGGGGGTACACTCCTACGAGCAGTACTTC.